These 7 T cell receptor beta chains share one sample of origin, sequenced in a study of cytomegalovirus exposure and HLA in healthy donors. The primer mix had 60 Vbeta and 13 Jbeta primers. Clones were read by immunoSEQ multiplex PCR, and TCRdb kept only the in-frame ones, dropping some. The table lists some 170,000 clones, roughly 65% of them singletons. Material: PBMCs. These receptors all stem from a man aged 18 to 30 in good health and CMV-seropositive.

The rearrangement uses TRBV4-1 and TRBJ2-2; TRBD2 agrees at 7 bases. Trimming removed 5 bases from V and 3 bases from J; junction bases left unmatched: 6. The CDR3 has 15 amino acids. CDR1 is MGHRA and CDR2 is YSYEKL in the germline V gene. This CDR3 reads CASSDGLGDTGELFF. The CDR3 DNA is TGCGCCAGCAGCGACGGACTAGGGGACACCGGGGAGCTGTTTTTT.

The CDR3 loop is CASSPGVGVFYNEQFF. As DNA, the CDR3 is TGTGCCAGCAGCCCGGGGGTGGGTGTATTCTACAATGAGCAGTTCTTC. The chain employs TRBV27 and TRBJ2-1, with D possibly being TRBD2 (6 bases). CDR3 length equals 16 residues. Trimming removed 6 bases from V and 3 bases from J, with 18 bases in between. Germline loops: CDR1 MNHEY, CDR2 SMNVEV (reference sequence).

This clone appeared a single time. The chain carries TRBV28 and TRBJ1-2; 7 bases are a match to TRBD1. The CDR3 sequence is 15 residues long. The ends lost 5 bases at V and 7 bases at J; junction bases unmatched: 13. Germline V gene lookup returns CDR1 MDHEN and CDR2 SYDVKM. The CDR3 nucleotides read TGTGCCAGCAGTCCCCCGGAAGGGGGCTCGAGTGGCTACACCTTC. It yields the protein CASSPPEGGSSGYTF.

The DNA for the CDR3 is TGTGCCAGCATCCTAGGAGGGGCAGGGCAAGTGGGTACGCAGTATTTT. Translation: CASILGGAGQVGTQYF. The chain couples TRBV7-9 to TRBJ2-3, with D tentatively TRBD2 (6 bases). There are 16 residues in the CDR3. In germline, CDR1 is SEHNR, CDR2 FQNEAQ (reference sequence). V lost 7 bases and J lost 8, with 25 bases in between.

This clone turned up a few times. DNA for the CDR3: TGTGCCTGGGGGGGGAGCGGGGGGAGGAATGAGCAGTTCTTC. Translated: CAWGGSGGRNEQFF. J is TRBJ2-1 and V is TRBV30; 9 bases fit TRBD2. Germline V gives CDR1 GTSNPN, CDR2 SVGIG (reference sequence). The CDR3 has 14 amino acids. V shed 5 bases, J shed 7 bases, and the junction held 9 bases outside the gene matches. Filled out from reference TRBV30 and TRBJ2-1, the complete variable domain reads SQTIHQWPATLVQPVGSPLSLECTVEGTSNPNLYWYRQAAGRGLQLLFYSVGIGQISSEVPQNLSASRPQDRQFILSSKKLLLSDSGFYLCAWGGSGGRNEQFFGPGTRLTVL.

CDR3 residues: CASSLTGNDYNEQFF. The CDR3 DNA sequence: TGTGCCAGCAGCTTAACGGGTAATGATTACAATGAGCAGTTCTTC. The chain has TRBV11-3 and TRBJ2-1; D is unclear. CDR1 is SGHNT, CDR2 YENEEA, per germline. Trimming left V 2 bases short and J 4 bases short, with 12 bases between. The CDR3 is made up of 15 amino acids.

In its sample, this clone was seen a few times. The chain combines TRBV27 with TRBJ1-5; D is uncertain. V shed 3 bases and J shed 4 bases, with 10 bases lying between them. The CDR3 has 14 amino acids. The germline V gene encodes CDR1 MNHEY and CDR2 SMNVEV (reference sequence). This CDR3 reads CASSFGSGNQPQHF. In DNA, the CDR3 is TGTGCCAGCAGTTTTGGGTCGGGGAATCAGCCCCAGCATTTT.